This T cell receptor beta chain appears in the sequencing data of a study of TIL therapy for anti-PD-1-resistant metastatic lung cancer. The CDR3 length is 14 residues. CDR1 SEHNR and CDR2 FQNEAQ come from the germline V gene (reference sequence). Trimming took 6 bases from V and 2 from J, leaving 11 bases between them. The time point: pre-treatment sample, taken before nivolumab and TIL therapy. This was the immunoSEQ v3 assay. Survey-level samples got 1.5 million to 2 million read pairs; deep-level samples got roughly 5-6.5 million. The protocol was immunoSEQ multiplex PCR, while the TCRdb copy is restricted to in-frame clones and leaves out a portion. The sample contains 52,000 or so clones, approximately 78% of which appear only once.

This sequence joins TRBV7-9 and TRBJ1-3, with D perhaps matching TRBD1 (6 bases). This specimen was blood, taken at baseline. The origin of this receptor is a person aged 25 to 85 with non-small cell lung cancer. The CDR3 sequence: CASRAGDPGNTIYF. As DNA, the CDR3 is TGTGCCAGCAGGGCAGGGGACCCTGGAAACACCATATATTTT.